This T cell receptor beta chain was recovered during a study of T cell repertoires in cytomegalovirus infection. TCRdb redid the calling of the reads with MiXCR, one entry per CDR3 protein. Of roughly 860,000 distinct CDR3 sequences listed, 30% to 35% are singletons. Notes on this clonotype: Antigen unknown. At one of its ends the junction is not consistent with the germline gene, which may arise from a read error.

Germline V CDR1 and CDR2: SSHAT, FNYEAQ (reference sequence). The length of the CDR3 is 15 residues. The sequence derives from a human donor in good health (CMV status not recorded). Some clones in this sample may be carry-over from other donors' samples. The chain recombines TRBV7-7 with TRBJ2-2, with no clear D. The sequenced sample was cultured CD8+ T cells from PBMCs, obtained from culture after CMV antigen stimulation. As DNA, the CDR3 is TGTGCTAGCAGCTTCGAAACAGTCGGCACCGGGGAGCTGTTTTTT. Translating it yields CASSFETVGTGELFF. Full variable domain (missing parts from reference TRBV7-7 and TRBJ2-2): GAGVSQSPRYKVTKRGQDVTLRCDPISSHATLYWYQQALGQGPEFLTYFNYEAQPDKSGLPSDRFSAERPEGSISTLTIQRTEQRDSAMYRCASSFETVGTGELFFGEGSRLTVL.